This T cell receptor (beta chain) was recovered during a study of CD8 T cells in Susac syndrome (dated by TCRdb to between 2019 and 2020). About the study as a whole: Repertoire sequencing was used to test whether CD8+ T cell activation and differentiation in Susac syndrome was antigen driven. The study compared CD8+ T cell repertoire clonality among approximately twelve healthy donors, about 14 Susac syndrome patients and 15 multiple sclerosis patients.

As encoded in the germline V gene (reference sequence), CDR1 is SEHNR while CDR2 is FQNEAQ. From the cysteine through the phenylalanine, the CDR3 covers 11 amino acids. Of all the DNA, just the CDR3 is kept, 33 bases in frame from base 1. Deletion took 3 bases off V and 5 bases off J, with a span of 4 bases between the germline ends. High-throughput TCR beta sequencing profiled peripheral blood CD8+ and CD4+ T cells from healthy donors, Susac syndrome patients and multiple sclerosis patients. The multiple sclerosis controls were treatment-naive patients who had stable or active relapsing-remitting disease and met the revised McDonald criteria. Bulk CD8+ and CD4+ T cells were purified magnetically by negative isolation, whereas CD8+ TEMRA cells were enriched by FACS. Blood was collected in EDTA tubes and processed within 24 hours, with PBMCs isolated through density gradient centrifugation. PBMCs intended for TCR sequencing were cryopreserved in liquid nitrogen and thawed later in a water bath at 37 degrees C. The sorted or isolated CD4+, CD8+ and CD8+ TEMRA cells reached a purity of at least 90%.

RNA was extracted using the RNeasy kit, and roughly 0.45 to 1 microgram was reverse transcribed with random hexamers. The immunoSEQ multiplex PCR assay, which covers 54 Vbeta and 13 Jbeta segments, was used to amplify TCR beta CDR3 regions. Bias from PCR amplification was corrected by using a synthetic template baseline for primer optimization and for computational correction. As for the original processing: Only productive sequences were kept, with reads annotated to V, D and J genes according to IMGT and analyzed in immunoSEQ Analyzer. To calculate clonality, Shannon entropy was normalized by log2 of the number of productive unique sequences and then subtracted from one. For each patient and control, public and private clones were evaluated within the 100 most prevalent clones. Susac-specific clones were defined as absent from healthy and MS cohorts, around 970 published viral clones and other ImmuneACCESS disease sequences. Using fastp at Q25 and MiXCR, TCRdb reprocessed the public reads and kept productive beta chains. Rows with a matching CDR3 protein are joined into one entry that keeps the most common DNA and genes. These V and J calls are TCRdb output, not the study's own analysis. The sample yields roughly 80,000 distinct CDR3 sequences; roughly 90% were counted once. Clones ranked in the top ten supply 0.5% to 0.65% of the sample.

In this sample, this clonotype turned up a few times. The specificity of this receptor is unknown. Per-base qualities were not stored, and no clone one base away is much larger. Study-wide findings and limitations: The study acknowledged that relatively few individuals were included in the TCR sequencing and HLA analysis.

The specimen was CD8+ T cells from PBMCs. The rearranged chain carries TRBV7-9 and TRBJ1-1; no D gene can be assigned with confidence. The TCR comes from a human donor with multiple sclerosis. The DNA reads TGTGCCAGCAGCTTGGGTACTGAAGCTTTCTTT. Translated, this gives CASSLGTEAFF.